The rows below give T cell receptor beta chains drawn from one sample of a study of blood T cell repertoires in COVID-19. Clones were sequenced by immunoSEQ multiplex PCR, and TCRdb holds only the in-frame ones, with some missing. The table lists over 250,000 clones, 88% of them singletons. Sequenced input: peripheral blood. The receptors come from a woman aged 70 to 79 with COVID-19, enrolled during active disease. The CDR3 runs from the conserved cysteine through the conserved F or W. D genes are given only for firm matches. Clone size, where shown, is once, few, many, or a class for clones that have expanded.

D gene	clone size	V gene	J gene	CDR3 DNA	CDR3 protein
TRBD2	.	TRBV18	TRBJ2-3	TGTGCCAGCTCTACTACCACCGGACTAGCGGGAACCACAGATACGCAGTATTTT	CASSTTTGLAGTTDTQYF
TRBD2	.	TRBV6-5	TRBJ2-1	TGTGCCAGCAGCCCGGGACTAGCGGGGGTTCATCGGTTCTTC	CASSPGLAGVHRFF
TRBD2	.	TRBV5-6	TRBJ2-1	TGTGCCAGCAGCCCCCTAGCGGGTTTTTACAATGAGCAGTTCTTC	CASSPLAGFYNEQFF
.	.	TRBV11-2	TRBJ1-2	TGTGCCAGCAGCTTAGAACATTATGGCTACACCTTC	CASSLEHYGYTF
TRBD2	.	TRBV5-1	TRBJ2-5	TGCGCCAGCAGCTTGTCTAGCGGGTCCCAAGAGACCCAGTACTTC	CASSLSSGSQETQYF
.	once	TRBV28	TRBJ1-5	TGTGCCAGCAGCGCCAGGGTCGGCAATCAGCCCCAGCATTTT	CASSARVGNQPQHF
TRBD2	.	TRBV19	TRBJ2-2	TGTGCCAGTAGCAAGGGACTAGCGAGCACCGGGGAGCTGTTTTTT	CASSKGLASTGELFF
TRBD1	.	TRBV3-1/TRBV3-2	TRBJ1-1	TGTGCCAGCAGATTAACAGGGGACACTGAAGCTTTCTTT	CASRLTGDTEAFF
TRBD2	.	TRBV5-4	TRBJ2-7	TGTGCCAGCAGCTCTCTCCTAGCGGGAGTAAGCGAGCAGTACTTC	CASSSLLAGVSEQYF
TRBD1	.	TRBV19	TRBJ2-3	TGTGCCAGTAGTACCGGGACAGGGGGCACAGATACGCAGTATTTT	CASSTGTGGTDTQYF
.	.	TRBV6-5	TRBJ2-2	TGTGCCAGCAGTACCAGGGTCGGGGAGCTGTTTTTT	CASSTRVGELFF
TRBD2	.	TRBV4-1	TRBJ2-7	TGCGCCAGCAGCCTTAGCGGGAGCCTCTCCTACGAGCAGTACTTC	CASSLSGSLSYEQYF
TRBD1	.	TRBV5-1	TRBJ1-4	TGCGCCAGCAGCCAGACAGGGATTAATGAAAAACTGTTTTTT	CASSQTGINEKLFF
.	.	TRBV6-6	TRBJ1-1	TGTGCCAGCAGTGCGGACATACAGAACACTGAAGCTTTCTTT	CASSADIQNTEAFF
.	few	TRBV12-5	TRBJ1-2	TGTGCTAGTGGTTTGGACAGTCGAAGGGGCTACACCTTC	CASGLDSRRGYTF
.	.	TRBV24-1	TRBJ2-7	TGTGCCACCAGTGACCCCGGGCCGGGACTTGCCTACGAGCAGTACTTC	CATSDPGPGLAYEQYF
.	.	TRBV19	TRBJ1-1	TGTGCCAGTACTAAGAATCGTGGGGGGTGGCCTGAAGCTTTCTTT	CASTKNRGGWPEAFF
TRBD2	.	TRBV11-3	TRBJ2-1	TGTGCCAGCAGCTTAGATGTGGGCGGGAGCTCCTACAATGAGCAGTTCTTC	CASSLDVGGSSYNEQFF
.	.	TRBV6-5	TRBJ2-2	TGTGCCAGCAGTTTTGAAGGACACTTCACCGGGGAGCTGTTTTTT	CASSFEGHFTGELFF
TRBD2	.	TRBV7-2	TRBJ2-1	TGTGCCAGCAGCGCGTTTGCTAGCGGAAACAATGAGCAGTTCTTC	CASSAFASGNNEQFF